This T cell receptor (beta chain) was recorded in a study of graft-versus-host responses after intestinal transplantation. Trimming took 6 bases from V and 5 from J, leaving 17 bases between them. The CDR3 is 14 amino acids. Germline CDR1 is SGHVS and CDR2 is FNYEAQ. General study results and limits: Early after transplant, HvG clones declined as circulating GvH clones peaked.

The method was immunoSEQ multiplex PCR; TCRdb's version includes in-frame clones alone and lacks a portion of them. The sample shows nearly 20,000 clones, around 86% of them seen only once. About this clone itself: Its target is unknown.

The rearrangement uses TRBV7-6 and TRBJ2-7; D remains ambiguous. The TCR sequence derives from a human patient who received an intestinal transplant, so some T cells may come from the graft donor. Here the sequenced sample was PBMCs, taken 230 to 240 days after intestinal transplant. The CDR3 is CASSSGPRLNEQYF. The CDR3, as DNA: TGTGCCAGCAGTTCCGGGCCCCGATTGAACGAGCAGTACTTC.